A selection of T cell receptor beta chains follows, all from one sample in a study of lymphopenia after photon versus proton radiotherapy. The data were produced by immunoSEQ multiplex PCR, yet TCRdb's version contains in-frame clones alone and is incomplete. The sample contains 22,000 or so clones, 70% to 90% of which appear only once. Material: peripheral blood, obtained from a patient treated with photon-based radiotherapy. The source of these receptors is a woman aged 45-65 years with pancreatic cancer. The CDR3 runs from the conserved cysteine through the conserved F or W. A D gene is named only where the DNA matches it firmly. Not all rows give a size; the values are once, few, many and, for expanded clones, a class.

14 | TRBJ1-5 | TRBV19 | - | TRBD1 | TGTGCCAGTGAGGGACAGGGAAGCAATCAGCCCCAGCATTTT | CASEGQGSNQPQHF
14 | TRBJ2-1 | TRBV29-1 | - | TRBD1 | TGCAGCGTCCTCGGACAGGGCTCCTACAATGAGCAGTTCTTC | CSVLGQGSYNEQFF
15 | TRBJ2-1 | TRBV4-3 | once | - | TGCGCCAGCAGCCAAGGGGCTAGAGGGATCGATGAGCAGTTCTTC | CASSQGARGIDEQFF
14 | TRBJ2-7 | TRBV19 | medium-sized | - | TGTGCCAGTCAGGACGCCCAATACTCCTACGAGCAGTACTTC | CASQDAQYSYEQYF
13 | TRBJ2-1 | TRBV7-2 | - | - | TGTGCCAGCAGCCGTACAGGGAATGGTGAGCAGTTCTTC | CASSRTGNGEQFF
13 | TRBJ2-1 | TRBV4-3 | - | - | TGCGCCAGCAGCCAAGATGCGCTTTCGATGGAGTTCTTC | CASSQDALSMEFF
15 | TRBJ1-5 | TRBV7-8 | once | - | TGTGCCAGCAGTCTCGGGGGACATAGCAATCAGCCCCAGCATTTT | CASSLGGHSNQPQHF
15 | TRBJ2-2 | TRBV28 | few | - | TGTGCCAGCAGTAAGGGACTTTCGAACACCGGGGAGCTGTTTTTT | CASSKGLSNTGELFF
15 | TRBJ2-1 | TRBV10-2 | - | TRBD2 | TGCGCCAGCAGTGAAGGCGGGGGCTCCTACAATGAGCAGTTCTTC | CASSEGGGSYNEQFF
15 | TRBJ1-4 | TRBV4-1 | - | TRBD1 | TGCGCCAGCAGCTGGGACAGGGGAGGGAATGAAAAACTGTTTTTT | CASSWDRGGNEKLFF
16 | TRBJ1-3 | TRBV7-9 | few | TRBD1 | TGTGCCAGCAGCGCACTATGGACAGGGTCTGGAAACACCATATATTTT | CASSALWTGSGNTIYF
19 | TRBJ2-3 | TRBV6-7 | - | - | TGTGCCAGCAGTTACCACTCACGGACTCCTCAGGGAGGCACAGATACGCAGTATTTT | CASSYHSRTPQGGTDTQYF
15 | TRBJ1-2 | TRBV6-5 | - | TRBD1 | TGTGCCAGCAGTTACCGATCGACAGGGAACTATGGCTACACCTTC | CASSYRSTGNYGYTF
15 | TRBJ1-5 | TRBV15 | once | - | TGTGCCACCGCGGTAAGACAGAATAGCAATCAGCCCCAGCATTTT | CATAVRQNSNQPQHF
14 | TRBJ2-2 | TRBV11-3 | - | - | TGTGCCAGCAGCTTAGGGCGGAACACCGGGGAGCTGTTTTTT | CASSLGRNTGELFF
16 | TRBJ1-1 | TRBV7-2 | - | - | TGTGCCAGCAGCTCCCGCGGGGGGGGACTGAACACTGAAGCTTTCTTT | CASSSRGGGLNTEAFF
15 | TRBJ2-1 | TRBV9 | once | TRBD1 | TGTGCCAGCAGTCTGGACAGGGCGACTTACAATGGGCAGTTCTTC | CASSLDRATYNGQFF
15 | TRBJ1-1 | TRBV4-1 | - | - | TGCGCCAGCAGCCAAGATCGGAGTTTGAACACTGAAGCTTTCTTT | CASSQDRSLNTEAFF
14 | TRBJ2-2 | TRBV14 | - | - | TGTGCCAGCAGCCAAGTGATGGGCACCGGGGAGCTGTTTTTT | CASSQVMGTGELFF
13 | TRBJ2-2 | TRBV7-2 | - | - | TGTGCCAGCAGACAGACACACACCGGGGAGCTGTTTTTT | CASRQTHTGELFF
15 | TRBJ2-1 | TRBV10-3 | - | TRBD2 | TGTGCCATCAGTGACGTGCGGGAGACGGACAATGAGCAGTTCTTC | CAISDVRETDNEQFF
15 | TRBJ2-1 | TRBV5-6 | - | TRBD2 | TGTGCCAGCAGCACCACTAGCGGGGGCTACAATGAGCAGTTCTTC | CASSTTSGGYNEQFF
11 | TRBJ2-1 | TRBV20-1 | - | - | TGCAGTGCTAGACAGTACAATGAGCAGTTCTTC | CSARQYNEQFF
14 | TRBJ2-3 | TRBV2 | once | - | TGTGCCAGCAGAGTGACGGCTAGCACAGATACGCAGTATTTT | CASRVTASTDTQYF
13 | TRBJ2-7 | TRBV29-1 | once | TRBD1 | TGCAGCGTTGAGGGACAGGACTCCTACGAGCAGTACTTC | CSVEGQDSYEQYF
14 | TRBJ1-1 | TRBV6-5 | - | TRBD1 | TGTGCCAGCAGGTCCGGGACAGCCAACACTGAAGCTTTCTTT | CASRSGTANTEAFF
11 | TRBJ1-1 | TRBV9 | - | - | TGTGCCAGCAGCGGGAACACTGAAGCTTTCTTT | CASSGNTEAFF
14 | TRBJ2-3 | TRBV30 | - | - | TGTGCCTTTCGCGGCGGCGGAGCCACAGATACGCAGTATTTT | CAFRGGGATDTQYF
15 | TRBJ2-1 | TRBV14 | - | - | TGTGCCAGCAGCCACGTTACGCAGGCCAACAATGAGCAGTTCTTC | CASSHVTQANNEQFF
12 | TRBJ1-2 | TRBV6-1 | - | - | TGTGCCAGCAGTGAAGTGCTATATGGCTACACCTTC | CASSEVLYGYTF
14 | TRBJ2-7 | TRBV7-9 | - | - | TGTGCCAGCAGCTTCGACAGGAGCTCCTACGAGCAGTACTTC | CASSFDRSSYEQYF
17 | TRBJ2-3 | TRBV5-1 | - | - | TGCGCCAGCAGCTCCCTGGGGGGCGGACGTAGCGGAGATACGCAGTATTTT | CASSSLGGGRSGDTQYF
15 | TRBJ2-1 | TRBV5-8 | - | TRBD2 | TGTGCCAGCAGCTTACGGACTAGCCCGAGCAATGAGCAGTTCTTC | CASSLRTSPSNEQFF
16 | TRBJ2-7 | TRBV28 | - | TRBD2 | TGTGCCAGCAGCTTCCTCCTGACTAGCGGGAGGGCCAAGCCCTACTTC | CASSFLLTSGRAKPYF
13 | TRBJ1-2 | TRBV5-6 | - | - | TGTGCCAGCAGCCCGTGGGACGACTATGGCTACACCTTC | CASSPWDDYGYTF